This TCR beta chain was observed in a study of T cell responses to AZD1222 COVID-19 vaccine. Concerning this clone itself: The antigen remains undetermined.

The repertoire was sequenced with immunoSEQ multiplex PCR; TCRdb's copy has only in-frame clones and lacks some. This table has approximately 81,000 clones, about four fifths appearing once. The germline V gene encodes CDR1 MNHEY and CDR2 SMNVEV (reference sequence). V was shortened by 6 bases and J by 5 bases, with 17 bases between the two germline ends. The length of the CDR3 is 14 residues. Study results and limitations: Reportedly, close to half of spike-specific TCRs are directed against unmutated variant regions. Donors in the cohort were predominantly white British and more often female, and clonal diversity was possibly underestimated. Researchers report vaccine-associated CD4 TCRs spanning spike, with dominance at 160-218 and 743-854.

This clonotype originated in an adult who received the AZD1222 COVID-19 vaccine. Sample: peripheral blood, taken 28 days after the second AZD1222 dose. The chain links TRBV27 to TRBJ2-7; possibly TRBD1 for D (6 bases). CDR3 nucleotide sequence: TGTGCCAGCAGCTCCCTCTACAGGGAAAACGAGCAGTACTTC. Amino acid sequence: CASSSLYRENEQYF.